The 26 T cell receptor beta chains below were found in one sample sequenced in a study of blood T cells in healthy people across ages. Sample-barcoded 5' priming and a J-beta primer mix drove a second PCR of 7 to 11 cycles. TCRdb redid the calling of the 5' RACE reads with MiXCR, one entry per CDR3 protein. The data hold over a million distinct CDR3 sequences, with 45% observed a single time. The sequencing sample was made of blood. These TCRs come from a woman in her sixties or seventies in good health.

This clonotype has just one count. J is TRBJ1-4 and V is TRBV5-6, with a weak D call TRBD1 (5 bases). The CDR3 sequence is 18 residues long. V lost 4 bases, J lost 2 bases, and 21 bases lay in between. From germline, CDR1 is SGHDT and CDR2 YYEEEE. CDR3 amino acids: CASSPGPREGATNEKLFF. As DNA, the CDR3 is TGTGCCAGCAGCCCGGGACCGAGGGAGGGAGCGACTAATGAAAAACTGTTTTTT.

This CDR3 reads CGGKGGRTEAFF. CDR3 coding DNA: TGCGGCGGTAAAGGGGGCAGGACTGAAGCTTTCTTT. The genes are TRBV29-1 and TRBJ1-1, with 7 bases that match TRBD1. The CDR3 runs 12 residues. CDR1 and CDR2 (germline): SQVTM, ANQGSEA.

The rearrangement links TRBV7-9 to TRBJ2-3, with D uncertain. The CDR3 has 13 residues. Germline V gene sequence: CDR1 SEHNR, CDR2 FQNEAQ (reference sequence). The germline V and J ends were trimmed by 7 bases and 0 bases, with 8 bases remaining between them. CDR3 bases: TGTGCCAGCACAGAGACTAGCACAGATACGCAGTATTTT. This translates into CASTETSTDTQYF. Drawing the rest from reference TRBV7-9 and TRBJ2-3, the complete variable domain is DTGVSQNPRHKITKRGQNVTFRCDPISEHNRLYWYRQTLGQGPEFLTYFQNEAQLEKSRLLSDRFSAERPKGSFSTLEIQRTEQGDSAMYLCASTETSTDTQYFGPGTRLTVL.

The rearrangement joins TRBV20-1 to TRBJ2-1, with 8 nucleotides matching TRBD2. Losses at the gene ends were 2 bases for V and 7 bases for J; bases not matched to a gene: 16. Germline loops: CDR1 DFQATT, CDR2 SNEGSKA (reference sequence). The CDR3 is made up of 17 amino acids. The CDR3 spells CSARPDPGLGSRNEQFF. The CDR3, as DNA: TGCAGTGCTAGACCTGATCCGGGACTAGGAAGTAGAAATGAGCAGTTCTTC.

This clonotype has only one observation. The CDR3 region is CSARVGGGGANYGYTF. In nucleotides, the CDR3 is TGCAGTGCTAGAGTAGGGGGCGGGGGGGCTAACTATGGCTACACCTTC. The chain uses TRBV20-1 and TRBJ1-2; 7 bases fit TRBD1. Germline CDR1 DFQATT, CDR2 SNEGSKA (reference sequence). The CDR3 totals 16 residues. Unmatched junction bases numbered 8, after V lost 1 base and J lost 0 bases.

The gene calls are TRBV9 and TRBJ2-1, with D tentatively TRBD2 (6 bases). V lost 0 bases to trimming and J lost 1 base, with 11 bases between them. Germline V gene lookup returns CDR1 SGDLS and CDR2 YYNGEE. There are 16 residues in the CDR3. CDR3 bases: TGTGCCAGCAGCGTAGACGGGACTTCTTCCTACAATGAGCAGTTCTTC. Encoded protein: CASSVDGTSSYNEQFF.

This clonotype was counted only a few times. The V and J genes are TRBV27 and TRBJ2-7, with D possibly TRBD1 on 5 matching bases. The CDR3 is 13 amino acids. V dropped 7 bases and J dropped 3 bases, with 13 bases sitting between them. Germline lookup yields CDR1 MNHEY and CDR2 SMNVEV (reference sequence). CDR3 sequence (DNA): TGTGCCAGCAAGTTCGACAGCTTCTACGAGCAGTACTTC. This translates into CASKFDSFYEQYF.

The sample holds a few counts of this clonotype. The CDR3 reads CASSQGVGAKNIQYF. The CDR3 DNA follows: TGTGCCAGCAGCCAGGGGGTTGGGGCCAAAAACATTCAGTACTTC. The chain joins TRBV28 to TRBJ2-4, with 7 bases aligning to TRBD1. Germline trimming cut 6 bases from V and 1 base from J; bases unmatched to any gene: 6. The CDR3 has 15 residues. Germline CDR1 MDHEN, CDR2 SYDVKM. The full variable domain, with the rest looked up from reference TRBV28 and TRBJ2-4, is DVKVTQSSRYLVKRTGEKVFLECVQDMDHENMFWYRQDPGLGLRLIYFSYDVKMKEKGDIPEGYSVSREKKERFSLILESASTNQTSMYLCASSQGVGAKNIQYFGAGTRLSVL.

This rearrangement joins TRBV20-1 to TRBJ2-7; D may be TRBD1 (5 bases). The germline V gene encodes CDR1 DFQATT and CDR2 SNEGSKA (reference sequence). The CDR3 extends over 15 amino acids. Trimming removed 0 bases from V and 0 bases from J, with 12 bases in between. The CDR3 DNA is TGCAGTGCTAGAGATCGCAGGGAAAGCTCCTACGAGCAGTACTTC. Translation gives CSARDRRESSYEQYF.

This clonotype was observed a few times. The chain couples TRBV12-3 or TRBV12-4 to TRBJ2-5, with D perhaps TRBD1 (6 bases). The CDR3 loop spans 14 amino acids. The V and J ends lost 6 bases and 0 bases respectively, with 11 bases between them. In DNA form, the CDR3 reads TGTGCCAGCAGGGACAGAGGGTACCAAGAGACCCAGTACTTC. Its translation is CASRDRGYQETQYF.

A few counts support this clonotype. This rearrangement joins TRBV20-1 to TRBJ2-5; D might be TRBD1 or TRBD2, each matching 5 bases. The better agreement between TRBJ2-7 and the DNA end casts doubt on the J call. Germline CDR1 and CDR2: DFQATT and SNEGSKA (reference sequence). The CDR3 covers 13 residues. The CDR3 loop is CSADSRDPYEQYF. CDR3 coding DNA: TGCAGTGCTGACTCCCGGGACCCATACGAGCAGTACTTC.

J is TRBJ2-7 and V is TRBV28; D is possibly TRBD1 or TRBD2 (5 bases each). The CDR3 consists of 15 residues. Germline V gene data show CDR1 as MDHEN and CDR2 as SYDVKM. Deletions cut 5 bases from V and 3 bases from J, with 17 bases between. The DNA for the CDR3 is TGTGCCAGCAGTGCGGGTAGGACACCAAGCTACGAGCAGTACTTC. This translates into CASSAGRTPSYEQYF.

J is TRBJ2-3 and V is TRBV28; TRBD2 aligns across 14 bases. The CDR3 is 18 amino acids. J lost 3 bases, V lost 5 bases, and 10 bases had no gene match. Germline CDR1 and CDR2: MDHEN and SYDVKM. The CDR3 nucleotides are TGTGCCAGCAGTGCCGGACTAGCGGGAGGCCCACGTACAGATACGCAGTATTTT. Translation: CASSAGLAGGPRTDTQYF. Full variable domain (remainder filled in from reference TRBV28 and TRBJ2-3): DVKVTQSSRYLVKRTGEKVFLECVQDMDHENMFWYRQDPGLGLRLIYFSYDVKMKEKGDIPEGYSVSREKKERFSLILESASTNQTSMYLCASSAGLAGGPRTDTQYFGPGTRLTVL.

This clonotype was detected only once. One end of the junction is discordant with germline, which a read error may explain. The V and J genes are TRBV29-1 and TRBJ2-7, with 11 bases that match TRBD1. Per the germline V gene, CDR1 is SQVTM and CDR2 is ANQGSEA. The CDR3 runs 15 residues. The CDR3 loop reads CSVEGQGAKNNEQYF. Written as DNA, the CDR3 is TGCAGCGTAGAAGGACAGGGGGCGAAAAACAACGAGCAGTACTTC.

V is TRBV2 and J is TRBJ2-1, with TRBD2 matching over 7 bases. The CDR3 is 14 amino acids. The germline CDR1 and CDR2 sequences are SNHLY and FYNNEI. With 4 bases clipped from V and 1 base from J, the junction kept 1 base outside the gene matches. The CDR3 sequence is CASSGRESYNEQFF. The CDR3, as DNA: TGTGCCAGCAGTGGGCGGGAGTCCTACAATGAGCAGTTCTTC. Full variable domain (outside the CDR3, taken from reference TRBV2 and TRBJ2-1): EPEVTQTPSHQVTQMGQEVILRCVPISNHLYFYWYRQILGQKVEFLVSFYNNEISEKSEIFDDQFSVERPDGSNFTLKIRSTKLEDSAMYFCASSGRESYNEQFFGPGTRLTVL.

The chain carries TRBV3-1 and TRBJ1-5; D is possibly TRBD1 (5 bases). Trimming took off 3 bases at V and 9 bases at J, with 12 bases between the two ends. Germline V gene sequence: CDR1 LGHDT, CDR2 YNNKEL (reference sequence). The CDR3 length is 13 residues. Here the CDR3 reads CASSQAGTLPQHF. The DNA of the CDR3 is TGTGCCAGCAGCCAGGCCGGGACCTTGCCCCAGCATTTT.

This rearrangement joins TRBV7-8 to TRBJ2-5; 11 bases map to TRBD2. CDR1 and CDR2 (germline): SGHVS, FQNEAQ. The V and J ends lost 5 bases and 5 bases, in that order; junction bases with no gene match: 13. CDR3 length: 17 amino acids. CDR3 amino acids: CASSETLSGRAPETQYF. In DNA, the CDR3 is TGTGCCAGCAGCGAAACTCTTAGCGGGAGGGCCCCCGAGACCCAGTACTTC. The complete variable domain, with remaining parts taken from reference TRBV7-8 and TRBJ2-5, reads GAGVSQSPRYKVAKRGQDVALRCDPISGHVSLFWYQQALGQGPEFLTYFQNEAQLDKSGLPSDRFFAERPEGSVSTLKIQRTQQEDSAVYLCASSETLSGRAPETQYFGPGTRLLVL.

The table lists this clonotype with many counts. J is TRBJ2-7 and V is TRBV10-3, with 9 bases identical to TRBD1. From germline, CDR1 is ENHRY and CDR2 SYGVKD. The junction had 3 bases not matched to a gene; V was cut back by 4 bases and J by 2 bases. The CDR3 loop spans 14 amino acids. CDR3 in DNA: TGTGCCATCAGTGGACAGGGGGGTCCCTACGAGCAGTACTTC. Protein sequence: CAISGQGGPYEQYF.

The gene calls are TRBV6-5 and TRBJ2-7, with 12 positions matching TRBD2. Trimming cost V 3 bases and J 2 bases; bases outside gene matches: 11. The CDR3 spans 18 residues. The germline CDR1 and CDR2 sequences are MNHEY and SVGAGI. The CDR3 spells CASSYFGLAGSPTYEQYF. The DNA for the CDR3 is TGTGCCAGCAGTTATTTCGGACTAGCGGGATCACCGACCTACGAGCAGTACTTC.

A note on this clonotype: Since a much larger clone is just one base distant, this may be a read error. The chain recombines TRBV6-2 or TRBV6-3 with TRBJ2-3; D unclear. Trimming removed 8 bases at V and 2 bases at J, with 2 bases between. The CDR3 totals 10 residues. Germline CDR1 is MNHEY and CDR2 is SVGEGT. CDR3 DNA sequence: TGTGCCAGCGACACAGATACGCAGTATTTT. It is translated as CASDTDTQYF.

The chain has TRBV19 and TRBJ1-2; D remains unclear. This CDR3 spans 14 amino acids. Germline CDR1 is LNHDA and CDR2 is SQIVND (reference sequence). Trimming removed 4 bases at V and 3 bases at J, with 12 bases between. CDR3 protein: CASSTPASYYGYTF. CDR3 coding DNA: TGTGCCAGTAGTACTCCGGCAAGTTACTATGGCTACACCTTC.

This clonotype was observed many times. The chain couples TRBV29-1 to TRBJ2-4; D uncertain. V was trimmed by 3 bases and J by 2 bases, leaving 8 bases between them. CDR1 and CDR2 from the germline V gene are SQVTM and ANQGSEA. The CDR3 has 13 amino acids. CDR3: CSVEDLSKNIQYF. Written as DNA, the CDR3 is TGCAGCGTTGAGGACCTGTCCAAAAACATTCAGTACTTC.

This clonotype turned up a few times. CDR3 in amino acids: CASSLRGQDEQFF. Written as DNA, the CDR3 is TGTGCCAGCAGCCTCAGGGGGCAGGATGAGCAGTTCTTC. This chain connects TRBV6-5 to TRBJ2-1, with 8 bases identical to TRBD1. Germline V lookup: CDR1 MNHEY, CDR2 SVGAGI. V was clipped by 6 bases and J by 8 bases; unmatched bases: 6. This CDR3 has 13 residues.

The rearrangement links TRBV20-1 to TRBJ1-6; D remains unclear. The V gene lost 0 bases and the J gene lost 11 bases, with 17 bases spanning the gap. The CDR3 covers 15 residues. CDR1 and CDR2 (germline): DFQATT, SNEGSKA (reference sequence). The CDR3 region is CSARDAAAGSAPLHF. The CDR3 bases are TGCAGTGCTAGAGATGCGGCAGCGGGTTCTGCACCCCTCCACTTT.

This clonotype was recorded a few times. The rearrangement joins TRBV20-1 to TRBJ2-5; 9 bases are a match to TRBD2. CDR3 size: 14 residues. Per the germline V gene, CDR1 is DFQATT and CDR2 is SNEGSKA (reference sequence). J was trimmed by 2 bases and V by 3 bases; bases with no gene match: 4. The CDR3 coding sequence is TGCAGTGCTAGTACCACTAGCGGGCAAGAGACCCAGTACTTC. Translated, it gives CSASTTSGQETQYF.

This clonotype showed up just a few times. The rearrangement joins TRBV9 to TRBJ1-2; TRBD1 agrees at 7 bases. The CDR3 sequence is 14 residues long. Per the germline V gene, CDR1 is SGDLS and CDR2 is YYNGEE. With 0 bases clipped from V and 4 bases from J, the junction kept 3 bases outside the gene matches. The CDR3, as DNA: TGTGCCAGCAGCGTAGGGGGACAGAGCTATGGCTACACCTTC. Protein product: CASSVGGQSYGYTF.